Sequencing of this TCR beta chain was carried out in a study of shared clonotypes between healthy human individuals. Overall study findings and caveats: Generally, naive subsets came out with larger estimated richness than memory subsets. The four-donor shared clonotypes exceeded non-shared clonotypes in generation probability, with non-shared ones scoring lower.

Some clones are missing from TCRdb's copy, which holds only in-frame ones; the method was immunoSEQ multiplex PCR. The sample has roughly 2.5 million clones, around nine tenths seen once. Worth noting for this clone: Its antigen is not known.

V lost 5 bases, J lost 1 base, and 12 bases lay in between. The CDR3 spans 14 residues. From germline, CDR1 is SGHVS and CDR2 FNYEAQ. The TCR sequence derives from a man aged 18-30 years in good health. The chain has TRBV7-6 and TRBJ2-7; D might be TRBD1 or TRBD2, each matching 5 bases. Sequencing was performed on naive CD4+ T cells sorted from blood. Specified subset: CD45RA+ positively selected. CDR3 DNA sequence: TGTGCCAGCAGCCCCGGGACCCGGTCCTACGAGCAGTACTTC. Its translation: CASSPGTRSYEQYF.